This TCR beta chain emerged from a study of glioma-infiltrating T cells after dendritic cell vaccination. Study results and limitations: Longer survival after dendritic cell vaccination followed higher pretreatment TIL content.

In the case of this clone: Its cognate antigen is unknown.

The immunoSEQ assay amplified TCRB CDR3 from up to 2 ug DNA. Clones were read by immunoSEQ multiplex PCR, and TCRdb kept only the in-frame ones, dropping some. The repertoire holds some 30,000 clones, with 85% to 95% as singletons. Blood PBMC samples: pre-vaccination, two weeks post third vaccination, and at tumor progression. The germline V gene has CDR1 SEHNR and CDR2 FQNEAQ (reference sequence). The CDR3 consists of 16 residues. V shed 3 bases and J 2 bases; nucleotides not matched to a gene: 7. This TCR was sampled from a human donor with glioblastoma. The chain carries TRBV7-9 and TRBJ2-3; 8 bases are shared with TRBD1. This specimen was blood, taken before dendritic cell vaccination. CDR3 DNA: TGTGCCAGCAGCTTGATTGGGACAGGAGCCACAGATACGCAGTATTTT. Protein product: CASSLIGTGATDTQYF.